A selection of T cell receptor beta chains follows, all from one sample in a study of Graves' ophthalmopathy and Graves' hyperthyroidism. MiXCR was run by TCRdb on the multiplex PCR reads, yielding one entry per CDR3 protein. The sample consists of roughly 480,000 distinct CDR3 sequences, approximately 14% of them appearing once. The specimen sequenced was blood. All receptors come from a woman aged 25 to 39 with Graves' ophthalmopathy. Each CDR3 is given with its conserved first and last residue. The D gene is left open where the match is weak. Not all rows give a size; the values are once, few, many and, for expanded clones, a class.

V: TRBV5-6; J: TRBJ2-2; D: -; size: few; CDR3: CASSLSILTGTTGELFF; DNA: TGTGCCAGCAGCTTGTCGATCCTAACAGGGACCACCGGGGAGCTGTTTTTT
V: TRBV2; J: TRBJ2-4; D: TRBD2; size: many; CDR3: CASSEFGLASNIQYF; DNA: TGTGCCAGCAGTGAATTCGGACTAGCTAGCAACATTCAGTACTTC
V: TRBV9; J: TRBJ1-5; D: TRBD1; size: -; CDR3: CASSATPGQGPQHF; DNA: TGTGCCAGCAGCGCAACCCCGGGACAGGGCCCCCAGCATTTT
V: TRBV7-9; J: TRBJ1-5; D: -; size: many; CDR3: CASSSAEGGNQPQHF; DNA: TGTGCCAGCAGCTCAGCAGAAGGGGGCAATCAGCCCCAGCATTTT
V: TRBV19; J: TRBJ1-5; D: -; size: -; CDR3: CASSIIGRNRQAQPGPQHF; DNA: TGTGCCAGTAGTATTATAGGTCGAAATAGACAGGCCCAACCGGGGCCCCAGCATTTT
V: TRBV11-2; J: TRBJ2-7; D: -; size: many; CDR3: CASRSLQGSAYEQYF; DNA: TGTGCCAGCAGATCATTACAGGGTTCAGCCTACGAGCAGTACTTC
V: TRBV5-1; J: TRBJ1-1; D: TRBD1; size: many; CDR3: CASRLTGPEAFF; DNA: TGCGCCAGCAGATTGACAGGGCCTGAAGCTTTCTTT
V: TRBV7-2; J: TRBJ1-1; D: -; size: many; CDR3: CASSPQLNTEAFF; DNA: TGTGCCAGCAGCCCCCAGCTGAACACTGAAGCTTTCTTT
V: TRBV6-1; J: TRBJ1-1; D: -; size: many; CDR3: CASSGTGGTNTEAFF; DNA: TGTGCCAGCAGTGGCACGGGGGGCACGAACACTGAAGCTTTCTTT
V: TRBV7-9; J: TRBJ2-2; D: -; size: many; CDR3: CASSLVWGVDTGELFF; DNA: TGTGCCAGCAGCTTAGTCTGGGGAGTGGACACCGGGGAGCTGTTTTTT
V: TRBV6-2/TRBV6-3; J: TRBJ1-1; D: -; size: many; CDR3: CASSPGGRNTEAFF; DNA: TGTGCCAGCAGTCCCGGGGGGAGGAACACTGAAGCTTTCTTT
V: TRBV2; J: TRBJ2-4; D: TRBD2; size: -; CDR3: CASRGAGGVNIQYF; DNA: TGTGCCAGCAGAGGAGCGGGAGGGGTAAACATTCAGTACTTC
V: TRBV7-9; J: TRBJ1-6; D: -; size: many; CDR3: CASSLREASPLHF; DNA: TGTGCCAGCAGCTTACGGGAGGCCTCACCCCTCCACTTT
V: TRBV6-1; J: TRBJ2-5; D: -; size: many; CDR3: CASSDPGAQETQYF; DNA: TGTGCCAGCAGTGATCCGGGAGCGCAAGAGACCCAGTACTTC
V: TRBV6-1; J: TRBJ1-2; D: -; size: few; CDR3: CASSEKRGSGNYGYTF; DNA: TGTGCCAGCAGTGAAAAACGAGGTTCCGGGAACTATGGCTACACCTTC
V: TRBV12-3/TRBV12-4; J: TRBJ1-1; D: TRBD1; size: many; CDR3: CASRRGQAGGTEAFF; DNA: TGTGCCAGCAGAAGGGGACAGGCGGGGGGAACTGAAGCTTTCTTT
V: TRBV5-6; J: TRBJ1-2; D: -; size: many; CDR3: CASSHPGGSYGYTF; DNA: TGTGCCAGCAGCCACCCGGGGGGCAGCTATGGCTACACCTTC
V: TRBV6-1; J: TRBJ2-6; D: -; size: many; CDR3: CASGGNSGANVLTF; DNA: TGTGCCAGCGGGGGAAACTCTGGGGCCAACGTCCTGACTTTC
V: TRBV7-3; J: TRBJ1-1; D: TRBD1; size: many; CDR3: CASSPTGWGSGTEAFF; DNA: TGTGCCAGCAGCCCGACAGGGTGGGGGTCGGGCACTGAAGCTTTCTTT
V: TRBV6-1; J: TRBJ2-5; D: -; size: many; CDR3: CASRGTSLGETQYF; DNA: TGTGCCAGCAGGGGGACGTCGTTGGGTGAGACCCAGTACTTC
V: TRBV2; J: TRBJ1-1; D: -; size: few; CDR3: CASSSWGGTEAFF; DNA: TGTGCCAGCAGCAGCTGGGGGGGGACTGAAGCTTTCTTT
V: TRBV2; J: TRBJ1-5; D: -; size: -; CDR3: CASSEWDNQPQHF; DNA: TGTGCCAGCAGTGAGTGGGACAATCAGCCCCAGCATTTT
V: TRBV6-5; J: TRBJ1-1; D: -; size: many; CDR3: CASSWDGKSNTEAFF; DNA: TGTGCCAGCAGTTGGGACGGAAAGTCAAACACTGAAGCTTTCTTT
V: TRBV20-1; J: TRBJ1-5; D: -; size: many; CDR3: CSALAGASQPQHF; DNA: TGCAGTGCTCTTGCGGGGGCAAGTCAGCCCCAGCATTTT
V: TRBV28; J: TRBJ2-5; D: TRBD1; size: many; CDR3: CASRLYRGPQETQYF; DNA: TGTGCCAGCAGACTATACAGGGGGCCCCAAGAGACCCAGTACTTC
V: TRBV13; J: TRBJ1-2; D: -; size: -; CDR3: CASSLAEGLVGGYTF; DNA: TGTGCCAGCAGCCTCGCGGAGGGGCTCGTAGGTGGCTACACCTTC
V: TRBV15; J: TRBJ2-5; D: -; size: many; CDR3: CATSQGGIETQYF; DNA: TGTGCCACCAGCCAGGGGGGTATCGAGACCCAGTACTTC
V: TRBV7-8; J: TRBJ2-7; D: TRBD2; size: many; CDR3: CASSPSGTFSYEQYF; DNA: TGTGCCAGCAGCCCTAGCGGAACCTTCTCCTACGAGCAGTACTTC
V: TRBV19; J: TRBJ2-5; D: TRBD1; size: -; CDR3: CASSNPTGGETQYF; DNA: TGTGCCAGTAGTAACCCGACAGGGGGAGAGACCCAGTACTTC
V: TRBV6-5; J: TRBJ2-7; D: TRBD2; size: many; CDR3: CASSYAGGDYYEQYF; DNA: TGTGCCAGCAGTTATGCGGGGGGAGATTACTACGAGCAGTACTTC
V: TRBV11-3; J: TRBJ1-6; D: -; size: many; CDR3: CASTTRTANSPLHF; DNA: TGTGCCAGCACCACCCGGACAGCGAATTCACCCCTCCACTTT
V: TRBV28; J: TRBJ2-5; D: TRBD2; size: many; CDR3: CASSSETSGYQETQYF; DNA: TGTGCCAGCAGTTCCGAAACTAGCGGCTACCAAGAGACCCAGTACTTC
V: TRBV10-1; J: TRBJ1-2; D: TRBD1; size: -; CDR3: CASSEVRGGHVAYGYTF; DNA: TGCGCCAGCAGTGAAGTCCGAGGGGGCCATGTGGCCTATGGCTACACCTTC
V: TRBV6-5; J: TRBJ2-7; D: -; size: many; CDR3: CASGQSMHYEQYF; DNA: TGTGCCAGTGGACAGTCTATGCACTACGAGCAGTACTTC
V: TRBV6-2/TRBV6-3; J: TRBJ1-1; D: -; size: many; CDR3: CASSYLFVGNTEAFF; DNA: TGTGCCAGCAGTTACCTTTTCGTGGGGAACACTGAAGCTTTCTTT